This T cell receptor (beta chain) was found in a study of blood T cell repertoires in COVID-19 (TCRdb year 2020). Describing the broader study: Samples covering the acute and convalescent phases of COVID-19 were provided by collaborators in the United States, Italy and Spain. The prospective study material was composed of cDNA or gDNA derived from T cells, B-cell-depleted T cells, or PBMCs. Subjects who had been exposed to COVID-19, were actively infected with it, or had recovered from it provided the deeply sampled blood TCRbeta repertoires that made up the dataset. The repertoires were released in a freely available public database meant as a resource for research on the immune response to SARS-CoV-2. The samples were drawn from the first 160 participants of the ongoing ImmuneRACE study and from roughly 1,300 subjects provided by 6 global collaborators. A de-identified subject ID, COVID-19 status, age in years and sex were almost always included in the sample metadata. Where available, HLA class I and class II types were taken from metadata supplied by the sample provider and were not determined by assay-based typing. Results and caveats for the whole study, not just this receptor: The amount of clinical and demographic metadata varied by source and participant and was provided uncurated.

Collaborating institutions collected whole blood in K2EDTA tubes following their own protocols. Collaborator samples were shipped for TCRbeta analysis as frozen whole blood, isolated PBMCs, or DNA extracted from either sample type. The table lists this clone with a count of one. Its recognized antigen is unknown. No base-level quality is on record; no much larger clone is a single base apart. The CDR3 numbers 14 residues from cysteine through phenylalanine. Only the CDR3 DNA stays, 42 bases, in frame from base 1. Via the germline V gene, CDR1 is LGHNA and CDR2 YSLEER. V is pruned by 4 bases and J by 7 bases, leaving 1 base of the junction without a gene match. TCRbeta CDR3 regions were amplified from genomic DNA by means of the immunoSEQ Assay, a bias-controlled multiplex PCR. Per the original workflow: Nucleated cell counts per sample were estimated from amplification of reference gene primers within the assay. Sequence reads were collapsed and filtered to measure the absolute abundance of every unique TCRbeta CDR3 rearrangement. For each sample, productive Simpson clonality was calculated as the square root of Simpson's diversity index over productive rearrangements. Here the immuneACCESS table is served through TCRdb, limited to in-frame sequences with V and J called. Missing clones are a known gap in these copies; in checked studies unresolved V genes cover under half, and the rest lacks a known reason. That table gives V, J and clone size, and the DNA gave D and trimming. The sample table records some 150,000 clones; around 84% of these occur just once. Over 10% of the sample is in the top ten clones.

The sequence derives from a man aged 55 to 69 with active or convalescent COVID-19. Recombination joined TRBV4-3 with TRBJ2-1; 13 bases in the junction line up with TRBD2. Material: peripheral blood. The CDR3 protein is CASSPGLAGNEQFF. DNA sequence: TGCGCCAGCAGCCCGGGACTAGCGGGAAATGAGCAGTTCTTC.